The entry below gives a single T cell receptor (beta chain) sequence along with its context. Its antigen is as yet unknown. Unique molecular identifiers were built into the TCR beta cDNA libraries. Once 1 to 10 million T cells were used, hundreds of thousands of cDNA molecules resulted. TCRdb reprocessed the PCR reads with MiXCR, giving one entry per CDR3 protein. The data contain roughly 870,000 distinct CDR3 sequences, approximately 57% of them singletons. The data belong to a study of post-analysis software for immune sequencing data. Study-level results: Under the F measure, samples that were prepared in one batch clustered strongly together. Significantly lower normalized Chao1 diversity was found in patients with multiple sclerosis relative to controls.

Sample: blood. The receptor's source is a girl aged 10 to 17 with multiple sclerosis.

CDR3 amino acids: CSARPPGLAGVNEQYF. As DNA, the CDR3 is TGCAGTGCTAGGCCCCCGGGACTAGCGGGAGTCAACGAGCAGTACTTC. This rearrangement joins TRBV20-1 to TRBJ2-7, with 14 positions matching TRBD2. The junction had 9 bases not matched to a gene; V was cut back by 3 bases and J by 5 bases. Germline V CDR1 and CDR2: DFQATT, SNEGSKA (reference sequence). This CDR3 has 16 residues.